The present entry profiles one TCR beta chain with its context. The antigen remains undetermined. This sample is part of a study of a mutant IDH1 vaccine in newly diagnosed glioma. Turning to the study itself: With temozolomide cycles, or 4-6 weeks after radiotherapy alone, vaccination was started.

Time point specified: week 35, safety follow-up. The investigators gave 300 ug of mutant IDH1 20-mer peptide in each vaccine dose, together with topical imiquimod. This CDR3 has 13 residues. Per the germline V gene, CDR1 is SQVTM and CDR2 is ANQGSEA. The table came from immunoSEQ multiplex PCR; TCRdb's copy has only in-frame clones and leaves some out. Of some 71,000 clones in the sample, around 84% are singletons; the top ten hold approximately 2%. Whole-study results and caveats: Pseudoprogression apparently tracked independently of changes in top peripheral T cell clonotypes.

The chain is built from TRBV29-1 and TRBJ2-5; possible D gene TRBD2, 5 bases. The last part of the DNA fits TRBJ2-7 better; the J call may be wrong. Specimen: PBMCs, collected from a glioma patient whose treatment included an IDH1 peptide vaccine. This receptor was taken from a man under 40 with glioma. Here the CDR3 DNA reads TGCAGCGCCCTTCCCGGAGGCGGCTACGAGCAGTACTTC. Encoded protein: CSALPGGGYEQYF.